One sample yielded the 26 T cell receptor beta chains listed below, sequenced in a study of blood T cell repertoires in COVID-19. Profiled with immunoSEQ multiplex PCR; TCRdb holds only in-frame clones, not every one. Here the sample spans 68,000 or so clones, about 84% being singletons. Sequencing was done on a sample of peripheral blood. The source of these receptors is a human donor in a cohort sampled during active COVID-19.

V is TRBV20-1 and J is TRBJ2-3; D is unresolved. With 1 base removed from V and 6 bases from J, the gap between germline ends came to 2 bases. The germline V gene has CDR1 DFQATT and CDR2 SNEGSKA (reference sequence). This CDR3 has 10 amino acids. The CDR3 is CSARADTQYF. In nucleotides, the CDR3 is TGCAGTGCTAGAGCGGATACGCAGTATTTT.

This chain uses TRBV7-2 with TRBJ1-2; no reliable D call. V lost 5 bases and J lost 4, with 23 bases in between. The V gene's germline CDR1 is SGHTA and CDR2 FQGNSA. This CDR3 contains 17 residues. As DNA, the CDR3 is TGTGCCAGCAGCCCGTCCGGGAGGGCCCCATTGGGCTATGGCTACACCTTC. This sequence encodes CASSPSGRAPLGYGYTF.

This chain joins TRBV6-5 and TRBJ1-5; the match to TRBD1 covers 9 bases. The CDR3 sequence is 14 residues long. Germline CDR1 is MNHEY and CDR2 is SVGAGI. The trim removed 6 bases at V and 5 bases at J, leaving 5 bases unmatched. As DNA, the CDR3 is TGTGCCAGCAGGGCTGGACAGGGGCATCAGCCCCAGCATTTT. Translation gives CASRAGQGHQPQHF.

The rearrangement uses TRBV15 and TRBJ1-5; 9 positions agree with TRBD1. CDR1 is LNHNV and CDR2 is YYDKDF in the germline V gene (reference sequence). CDR3 length: 16 amino acids. The trim removed 3 bases at V and 5 bases at J, leaving 8 bases unmatched. The CDR3 nucleotides read TGTGCCACCAGCAGTGGGACAGGGAACTACTATCAGCCCCAGCATTTT. Translating it yields CATSSGTGNYYQPQHF.

This rearrangement joins TRBV9 to TRBJ1-4; D is possibly TRBD1 (5 bases). CDR1 SGDLS and CDR2 YYNGEE come from the germline V gene. V shed 0 bases and J shed 5 bases, with 14 bases lying between them. The CDR3 is made up of 16 amino acids. The CDR3 DNA is TGTGCCAGCAGCGTAGGGGCTGGGGCTGTCAATGAAAAACTGTTTTTT. Its translation: CASSVGAGAVNEKLFF.

V gene TRBV18 combines with J gene TRBJ2-5, with D perhaps TRBD2 (6 bases). V was pared by 1 base and J by 4 bases, with 10 bases between. Germline values: CDR1 KGHSH, CDR2 LQKENI. The CDR3 has 14 amino acids. The CDR3 DNA is TGTGCCAGCTCACCACGTTCGGGAGTAGAGACCCAGTACTTC. This sequence encodes CASSPRSGVETQYF.

A single count supports this clone. This chain uses TRBV7-9 with TRBJ1-2, with 11 positions matching TRBD1. The CDR3 length is 14 residues. Germline assignment: CDR1 SEHNR and CDR2 FQNEAQ (reference sequence). V gave up 4 bases and J gave up 7 bases; unmatched junction bases: 5. The CDR3 region has the DNA TGTGCCAGCAGCTACGGACAGGGGGCTAGTGGCTACACCTTC. Amino acids: CASSYGQGASGYTF.

V is TRBV27 and J is TRBJ2-6, with D possibly being TRBD1 (5 bases). Germline CDR1 and CDR2: MNHEY and SMNVEV (reference sequence). Trimming removed 5 bases at V and 1 base at J, with 18 bases between. The CDR3 contains 18 residues. CDR3: CASSPKDTRYSGANVLTF. As DNA, the CDR3 is TGTGCCAGCAGTCCCAAGGACACGCGTTATTCTGGGGCCAACGTCCTGACTTTC.

The count of this clone is one. This sequence joins TRBV3-1 (or the pseudogene TRBV3-2) and TRBJ1-4; tentatively, D is TRBD1 (6 bases). V was trimmed by 7 bases and J by 7 bases, leaving 16 bases between them. This CDR3 region has 14 residues. CDR1 is LGHDT and CDR2 is YNNKEL in the germline V gene (reference sequence). In DNA form, the CDR3 reads TGTGCCAGCATCAAAGACAGGCTTTGTGAAAAACTGTTTTTT. It encodes CASIKDRLCEKLFF.

This clone was detected only once. The chain uses TRBV7-2 and TRBJ2-7; D is possibly TRBD1 (6 bases). This CDR3 spans 17 amino acids. CDR1 and CDR2 (germline): SGHTA, FQGNSA. Trimming removed 5 bases at V and 4 bases at J, with 24 bases between. The CDR3 nucleotides are TGTGCCAGCAGCCCCTCCCCCTTCAGGGGCCGCCCTTACGAGCAGTACTTC. Translation: CASSPSPFRGRPYEQYF.

The rearrangement uses TRBV10-3 and TRBJ2-7, with TRBD1 as a possible D gene (6 bases). V lost 4 bases and J 2 bases, leaving 12 bases between the germline ends. Per the germline V gene, CDR1 is ENHRY and CDR2 is SYGVKD. The CDR3 has 14 residues. This CDR3 reads CAISGGQGAYEQYF. Here the CDR3 DNA reads TGTGCCATCAGTGGGGGGCAGGGTGCCTACGAGCAGTACTTC.

The chain uses TRBV4-1 and TRBJ1-2; D is undetermined. Trimming took 0 bases from V and 6 from J, leaving 11 bases between them. CDR1 and CDR2 (germline): MGHRA, YSYEKL. This CDR3 comprises 14 residues. The CDR3 DNA reads TGCGCCAGCAGCCAAGATGGTAGGGAGAATGGCTACACCTTC. It translates to CASSQDGRENGYTF.

The V and J genes are TRBV6-5 and TRBJ2-7; 13 nucleotides agree with TRBD2. V gave up 4 bases and J gave up 3 bases; unmatched junction bases: 6. Germline CDR1 and CDR2: MNHEY and SVGAGI. The CDR3 contains 16 residues. CDR3 residues: CASSLRTSGGIYEQYF. As DNA, the CDR3 is TGTGCCAGCAGTTTACGGACTAGCGGGGGAATCTACGAGCAGTACTTC.

The V gene is TRBV30, the J gene TRBJ1-3; no definite D call. The CDR3 consists of 14 residues. V shed 0 bases and J shed 4 bases, with 10 bases lying between them. The germline CDR1 and CDR2 sequences are GTSNPN and SVGIG (reference sequence). CDR3 residues: CAWSVLVIGNTIYF. Here the CDR3 DNA reads TGTGCCTGGAGTGTACTCGTCATCGGAAACACCATATATTTT.

The sample holds a few counts of this clone. The chain employs TRBV5-1 and TRBJ1-1; 9 bases match TRBD1. There are 14 residues in the CDR3. V shed 1 base and J 5 bases; nucleotides not matched to a gene: 3. In germline, CDR1 is SGHRS, CDR2 YFSETQ. The CDR3 nucleotides read TGCGCCAGCAGCTTGAGGACAGGGGAGACTGAAGCTTTCTTT. It codes for CASSLRTGETEAFF.

The chain recombines TRBV15 with TRBJ2-3; maybe TRBD2 (7 bases). V lost 5 bases, J lost 1 base, and 13 bases lay in between. Per germline, CDR1 LNHNV and CDR2 YYDKDF (reference sequence). This CDR3 region has 15 residues. The CDR3 sequence is CATSGGGRGTDTQYF. DNA of the CDR3: TGTGCCACCAGCGGGGGGGGGCGGGGCACAGATACGCAGTATTTT.

The chain joins TRBV12-3 or TRBV12-4 to TRBJ1-1; D remains ambiguous. Between the trimmed V and J ends, which lost 3 bases and 0 bases, there was a span of 2 bases. CDR3 length: 12 residues. In DNA form, the CDR3 reads TGTGCCAGCAGTTTCTTGAACACTGAAGCTTTCTTT. As protein: CASSFLNTEAFF.

The genes are TRBV14 and TRBJ1-2; 7 bases match TRBD1. The V gene end was trimmed by 4 bases and the J gene end by 13 bases; junction bases not matched to a gene: 12. CDR3 length: 13 residues. Germline CDR1 is SGHDN and CDR2 is FVKESK. The chain's CDR3 is CASSPQDRVVSTF. In nucleotides, the CDR3 is TGTGCCAGCAGCCCCCAAGACAGGGTCGTGAGCACCTTC.

This clone was counted once. The chain combines TRBV7-8 with TRBJ2-7; D is perhaps TRBD1 (6 bases). Germline CDR1 is SGHVS and CDR2 is FQNEAQ. The CDR3 totals 15 residues. V was trimmed by 6 bases and J by 4 bases, leaving 19 bases between them. The CDR3 DNA follows: TGTGCCAGCAGTTCAGAAAGGGGGTTCAGGTACGAGCAGTACTTC. This gives the protein CASSSERGFRYEQYF. Drawing the rest from reference TRBV7-8 and TRBJ2-7, the complete variable domain is GAGVSQSPRYKVAKRGQDVALRCDPISGHVSLFWYQQALGQGPEFLTYFQNEAQLDKSGLPSDRFFAERPEGSVSTLKIQRTQQEDSAVYLCASSSERGFRYEQYFGPGTRLTVT.

This chain uses TRBV4-2 with TRBJ2-2; 13 bases fit TRBD2. Germline CDR1 reads LGHNA; CDR2 reads YNFKEQ. This CDR3 has 17 residues. J gave up 4 bases and V 1 base, and 3 bases lay outside the gene matches. The CDR3 nucleotides read TGTGCCAGCAGCCAAGGGACTAGCGGGAGACTCACCGGGGAGCTGTTTTTT. It yields the protein CASSQGTSGRLTGELFF.

With respect to this clone: At one boundary the junction diverges from the germline segment, which might be a read error. The rearrangement uses TRBV7-7 and TRBJ2-5, with D possibly matching TRBD1 (6 bases). Per the germline V gene, CDR1 is SSHAT and CDR2 is FNYEAQ (reference sequence). The CDR3 loop spans 15 amino acids. CDR3 sequence: CASSLDRSRGVTQYF. The CDR3 DNA follows: TGTGCTAGCAGCTTAGACAGGAGCAGGGGAGTGACCCAGTACTTC.

The chain joins TRBV6-6 to TRBJ2-2, with 12 bases lining up with TRBD2. Germline V gene data show CDR1 as MNHNY and CDR2 as SVGAGI (reference sequence). This CDR3 is 21 amino acids long. V shed 5 bases and J 1 base; nucleotides not matched to a gene: 17. The CDR3 DNA is TGTGCCAGCAGTCACCAGGGGAAGTTGGCTAGCGGGGGGGTGAACACCGGGGAGCTGTTTTTT. Its protein is CASSHQGKLASGGVNTGELFF.

This chain joins TRBV2 and TRBJ1-6; TRBD1 matches 10 bases. The CDR3 loop spans 14 amino acids. V was pared by 5 bases and J by 7 bases, with 2 bases of the junction left unmatched. Germline assignment: CDR1 SNHLY and CDR2 FYNNEI. The CDR3 spells CASSWTGGNSPLHF. In DNA, the CDR3 is TGTGCCAGCAGTTGGACAGGGGGAAATTCACCCCTCCACTTT.

This clone was observed once. The CDR3 bases are TGTGCCAGCAGCAAAATTACAGGGGGCACTGAAGCTTTCTTT. It codes for CASSKITGGTEAFF. V is TRBV5-4 and J is TRBJ1-1, with 8 bases matching TRBD1. The CDR3 contains 14 residues. V lost 4 bases, J lost 4 bases, and 6 bases stayed unmatched. Germline values: CDR1 SGHNT, CDR2 YYREEE (reference sequence).

In its sample, this clone was seen once. The chain joins TRBV6-5 to TRBJ2-7; TRBD2 matches at 7 bases. The CDR3 totals 13 residues. Trimming at V came to 2 bases and at J to 6 bases, leaving 4 bases not matched to a gene. Germline V gene sequence: CDR1 MNHEY, CDR2 SVGAGI. Written as DNA, the CDR3 is TGTGCCAGCAGTTACGGACTAGGAGGCGAGCAGTACTTC. It yields the protein CASSYGLGGEQYF.

A few counts support this clone. The J gene is TRBJ1-6, the V gene TRBV30; TRBD1 might be the D (6 bases). This CDR3 has 13 amino acids. Trimming removed 4 bases at V and 11 bases at J, with 15 bases between. The germline V gene encodes CDR1 GTSNPN and CDR2 SVGIG (reference sequence). The CDR3 here is CAWNSGQLTPLHF. CDR3 coding DNA: TGTGCCTGGAACTCAGGACAGTTGACACCCCTCCACTTT.